The sequence of this T cell receptor beta chain was determined in a study of blood T cell repertoires in COVID-19. For the study at large: Acute-phase and convalescent COVID-19 samples originated in the United States, Italy and Spain. T cells, B-cell-depleted T cells, or PBMCs supplied cDNA or gDNA.

The V gene end was trimmed by 6 bases and the J gene end by 1 base; junction bases not matched to a gene: 5. The CDR3 has 14 amino acids. CDR1 and CDR2 from the germline V gene are KGHSH and LQKENI. Source study methods: Reference gene primer amplification yielded estimated nucleated cell counts. This table comes from immunoSEQ multiplex PCR, and its TCRdb copy is limited to in-frame clones, with some not included. D and trimming were read from the DNA, whereas the V and J calls and clone size are those reported in that table. This sample has 200,000 to 250,000 clones, with approximately 86% found just once.

The chain carries TRBV18 and TRBJ2-5; 7 bases match TRBD1. The specimen sequenced was peripheral blood. This sequence originates from an older woman with active or convalescent COVID-19. The CDR3 is CASSHRDSQETQYF. The CDR3 coding sequence is TGTGCCAGCTCCCACCGGGACAGCCAAGAGACCCAGTACTTC.